The T cell receptor beta chain described here comes from a study of blood T cell repertoires in COVID-19. Germline-derived CDR1 and CDR2 are LNHDA and SQIVND (reference sequence). The length of the CDR3 is 14 residues. The ends were cut back, 7 bases at V and 7 bases at J, with 17 bases in the middle. Source study methods: Quantification of nucleated cells was approximated via reference gene primer amplification. Clones were sequenced by immunoSEQ multiplex PCR, and TCRdb holds only the in-frame ones, with some missing. Clone size and the V and J calls come from that table; the DNA yielded D and trimming. Of fewer than 200,000 clones in the sample, about 86% were seen once.

The origin of this receptor is a man aged 45-65 years with active or convalescent COVID-19. The chain combines TRBV19 with TRBJ1-5; possibly TRBD1 for D (6 bases). Input material: peripheral blood. The CDR3 region is CASNRQGINQPQHF. DNA of the CDR3: TGTGCCAGTAATAGGCAGGGGATCAACCAGCCCCAGCATTTT.